This TCR beta chain came from a study of blood T cell repertoires in COVID-19. About the research overall: Collection of acute and convalescent COVID-19 samples took place in the United States, Italy and Spain.

In assigning cohorts, the study relied on participant-reported clinical history. Symptom resolution, clearance, or two negative PCRs marked donors in Cohort 3 as recovered. Profiling relied on immunoSEQ multiplex PCR, and the TCRdb table lists in-frame clones only, not all of them. This table holds hundreds of thousands of clones, around nine tenths found once. The sequence came from a middle-aged woman who had recovered from COVID-19. The sample comprised PBMCs or T cells enriched from blood (not recorded which).

CDR3 DNA sequence: TGTGCCAGCGGGAGGACAGGGGAGGATCAGCCCCAGCATTTT. Residues: CASGRTGEDQPQHF. The chain couples TRBV28 to TRBJ1-5, with TRBD1 matching 9 bases. The germline CDR1 and CDR2 sequences are MDHEN and SYDVKM. CDR3 length: 14 residues. V shed 8 bases, J shed 5 bases, and the junction held 7 bases outside the gene matches.